This T cell receptor beta chain was observed in a study of blood T cell repertoires in COVID-19. Study-level information: Some COVID-19 samples were acute and others convalescent; all came from the United States, Italy and Spain. Sample material is recorded as cDNA or gDNA derived from T cells, B-cell-depleted T cells, or PBMCs.

Comments on this clone: Different DNA sequences within this sample yield the same CDR3.

Germline values: CDR1 MNHEY, CDR2 SVGAGI. The CDR3 is 14 amino acids. Trimming at V came to 6 bases and at J to 3 bases, leaving 5 bases not matched to a gene. In the study's own analysis: Reference gene primer amplification in the assay estimated nucleated cell counts. Using immunoSEQ multiplex PCR, the repertoire was profiled, and TCRdb retains in-frame clones only, with some absent. The DNA was the basis for D and trimming; V, J and clone size are from that table. Of tens of thousands of clones listed, approximately 88% are singletons. Sequencing was carried out using peripheral blood. The V gene is TRBV6-5, the J gene TRBJ1-1; 9 bases map to TRBD1. The sequence was obtained from a woman of 80 years or more with acute or convalescent COVID-19. The CDR3 is CASSRDRGDTEAFF. The CDR3 nucleotides read TGTGCCAGCAGCCGAGACAGGGGGGACACTGAAGCTTTCTTT.